These 25 T cell receptor beta chains were all obtained from the same sample, sequenced in a study of T cell repertoires and HLA-DP antigens. Their recognized antigens are unknown. Assay: immunoSEQ multiplex PCR; the TCRdb copy retains only in-frame clones and omits some. The sample records 85,000 to 90,000 clones, approximately 86% being singletons. The material sequenced was CD4+ T cells from PBMCs. The receptors come from a man over 45 in good health and CMV-seronegative.

CDR3 region: CASSLGVPEQYF. The CDR3 DNA sequence: TGTGCCAGCAGCCTAGGCGTGCCCGAGCAGTACTTC. The chain employs TRBV7-2 and TRBJ2-7; no clear D. Germline loops: CDR1 SGHTA, CDR2 FQGNSA. Trimming cost V 5 bases and J 6 bases, with 11 bases left between them. CDR3 length: 12 amino acids. Using reference TRBV7-2 and TRBJ2-7 for the parts outside the CDR3, the full variable domain is GAGVSQSPSNKVTEKGKDVELRCDPISGHTALYWYRQSLGQGLEFLIYFQGNSAPDKSGLPSDRFSAERTGGSVSTLTIQRTQQEDSAVYLCASSLGVPEQYFGPGTRLTVT.

The chain couples TRBV5-1 to TRBJ1-4; 7 bases line up with TRBD1. J gave up 5 bases and V 7 bases, and 8 bases lay outside the gene matches. Germline assignment: CDR1 SGHRS and CDR2 YFSETQ. The CDR3 is made up of 14 amino acids. The CDR3 DNA reads as TGCGCCAGCTCAGAAGGGGGCGCCAATGAAAAACTGTTTTTT. This sequence encodes CASSEGGANEKLFF. Supplemented by reference TRBV5-1 and TRBJ1-4, the full variable domain reads KAGVTQTPRYLIKTRGQQVTLSCSPISGHRSVSWYQQTPGQGLQFLFEYFSETQRNKGNFPGRFSGRQFSNSRSEMNVSTLELGDSALYLCASSEGGANEKLFFGSGTQLSVL.

The rearrangement uses TRBV18 and TRBJ1-1; D gene ambiguous. The V end lost 6 bases, the J end lost 1 base, and 9 bases lay between the germline ends. This CDR3 spans 13 amino acids. CDR1 KGHSH and CDR2 LQKENI come from the germline V gene. CDR3 sequence: CASSTDPNTEAFF. The CDR3 coding sequence is TGTGCCAGCTCTACGGACCCGAACACTGAAGCTTTCTTT.

V and J are TRBV2 and TRBJ2-2; 11 bases are shared with TRBD1. This CDR3 contains 14 residues. The J segment lost 4 bases and the V segment lost 6 bases, leaving 1 base of the junction unmatched. Per the germline V gene, CDR1 is SNHLY and CDR2 is FYNNEI. CDR3 sequence reads: CASRGTGGTGELFF. The DNA for the CDR3 is TGTGCCAGCAGGGGGACAGGGGGCACCGGGGAGCTGTTTTTT.

This chain joins TRBV18 and TRBJ2-3; 9 bases map to TRBD2. From germline, CDR1 is KGHSH and CDR2 LQKENI. This CDR3 contains 14 residues. Trimming took 3 bases from V and 6 from J; bases not matched to a gene: 4. In DNA form, the CDR3 reads TGTGCCAGCTCACCCGGGCTAGCGGGGGATACGCAGTATTTT. It codes for CASSPGLAGDTQYF.

The genes are TRBV28 and TRBJ2-6; TRBD1 matches at 7 bases. The CDR3 extends over 15 amino acids. V dropped 6 bases and J dropped 4; count of bases not matched to a gene: 6. Germline V lookup: CDR1 MDHEN, CDR2 SYDVKM. The CDR3 protein is CASSPGQVGANVLTF. The CDR3 nucleotides are TGTGCCAGCAGCCCCGGACAGGTCGGGGCCAACGTCCTGACTTTC.

The chain couples TRBV10-1 to TRBJ1-1; TRBD1 is a possible D gene (5 bases). Germline V CDR1 and CDR2: WNHNN, SYGVQD (reference sequence). The V and J ends lost 4 bases and 1 base respectively, with 7 bases between them. The CDR3 has 13 residues. The CDR3 coding sequence is TGCGCCAGCAGTGCGACAGCGAACACTGAAGCTTTCTTT. Translated, it gives CASSATANTEAFF.

The chain carries TRBV5-5 and TRBJ2-1; D is undetermined. There are 15 residues in the CDR3. V was cut by 2 bases and J by 2 bases, with 11 bases left in between. Germline lookup yields CDR1 SGHKS and CDR2 YYEKEE (reference sequence). The CDR3 sequence is CASSLGPQTYNEQFF. The DNA for the CDR3 is TGTGCCAGCAGCTTAGGCCCCCAGACCTACAATGAGCAGTTCTTC.

The rearrangement joins TRBV4-2 to TRBJ2-3, with no clear D. Germline V gene lookup returns CDR1 LGHNA and CDR2 YNFKEQ. Trimming pared 1 base from V and 0 bases from J, leaving 11 bases between. This CDR3 contains 16 residues. The CDR3 DNA sequence: TGTGCCAGCAGCCAAGTTGGGTCAGCTAGCACAGATACGCAGTATTTT. Translated, it gives CASSQVGSASTDTQYF.

The J gene is TRBJ2-3, the V gene TRBV19; D may be TRBD1 (5 bases). V dropped 6 bases and J dropped 0 bases, with 13 bases sitting between them. The CDR3 sequence is 15 residues long. CDR1 is LNHDA and CDR2 is SQIVND in the germline V gene (reference sequence). CDR3 region: CASRSRQPSTDTQYF. Written as DNA, the CDR3 is TGTGCCAGTAGAAGCAGACAGCCTAGCACAGATACGCAGTATTTT.

This chain's CDR3 is CASSLLSGAGEQYF. The CDR3, as DNA: TGTGCCAGCAGCCTACTTAGCGGAGCCGGGGAGCAGTACTTC. The chain recombines TRBV7-2 with TRBJ2-7, with D perhaps matching TRBD2 (6 bases). V shed 5 bases and J shed 7 bases, with 18 bases lying between them. CDR3 size: 14 residues. The germline V gene has CDR1 SGHTA and CDR2 FQGNSA.

The gene calls are TRBV5-1 and TRBJ2-1, with D perhaps matching TRBD1 (6 bases). Trimming shortened V by 2 bases and J by 1 base, and 7 bases separated the two germline ends. Germline V gene lookup returns CDR1 SGHRS and CDR2 YFSETQ. This CDR3 comprises 14 residues. The CDR3 DNA reads as TGCGCCAGCAGCTTTAGGGGGTCCTACAATGAGCAGTTCTTC. Translating gives CASSFRGSYNEQFF.

The gene calls are TRBV19 and TRBJ2-3, with D perhaps matching TRBD1 (5 bases). CDR1 and CDR2 (germline): LNHDA, SQIVND (reference sequence). The CDR3 consists of 14 residues. V shed 10 bases and J shed 0 bases, with 14 bases lying between them. Written as DNA, the CDR3 is TGTGCCACCACCGCCACAGGTAGCACAGATACGCAGTATTTT. Its translation is CATTATGSTDTQYF.

In the case of this clone: Other DNA sequences in the sample encode the same CDR3. The chain uses TRBV6-5 and TRBJ1-1; D is unclear. Germline V gene sequence: CDR1 MNHEY, CDR2 SVGAGI. CDR3 length equals 14 residues. Trimming stripped 4 bases from V and 1 base from J, with 10 bases between. CDR3 sequence: CASSSPGGNTEAFF. CDR3 DNA sequence: TGTGCCAGCAGTTCCCCGGGAGGGAACACTGAAGCTTTCTTT.

The J gene is TRBJ2-7, the V gene TRBV29-1; 8 bases are shared with TRBD1. Germline assignment: CDR1 SQVTM and CDR2 ANQGSEA. Trimming cost V 7 bases and J 0 bases; bases outside gene matches: 2. CDR3 size: 12 residues. DNA for the CDR3: TGCAGCGCGGGACAGGCCTCCTACGAGCAGTACTTC. Its protein is CSAGQASYEQYF.

The V gene is TRBV6-5, the J gene TRBJ2-5; D is ambiguous. The J call may be incorrect, as the DNA end agrees better with TRBJ2-7. Looked up from germline, CDR1 is MNHEY and CDR2 is SVGAGI. The CDR3 spans 13 residues. CDR3: CATSDLGLDEQYF. The CDR3 DNA reads TGTGCTACGTCCGACCTAGGCCTCGACGAGCAGTACTTC.

This chain connects TRBV2 to TRBJ2-7; D is possibly TRBD2 (6 bases). The CDR3 covers 15 residues. In germline, CDR1 is SNHLY, CDR2 FYNNEI. V was clipped by 6 bases and J by 4 bases, with 19 bases between them. The CDR3 nucleotides read TGTGCCAGCAGCCCCCCGGGGCAGGGAGGATACGAGCAGTACTTC. Translation: CASSPPGQGGYEQYF.

The chain carries TRBV28 and TRBJ2-1, with D possibly being TRBD1 (5 bases). The germline CDR1 and CDR2 sequences are MDHEN and SYDVKM. V lost 7 bases and J 4 bases, leaving 14 bases between the germline ends. This CDR3 region has 14 residues. CDR3 DNA sequence: TGTGCCAGCATGGTTTTCAAGGGGTACAATGAGCAGTTCTTC. Translated, it gives CASMVFKGYNEQFF.

A remark on this clone: Other nucleotide sequences from this sample produce the same CDR3. V gene TRBV2 combines with J gene TRBJ1-5; D is undetermined. V was trimmed by 6 bases and J by 6 bases, leaving 15 bases between them. The CDR3 loop spans 14 amino acids. Germline CDR1 SNHLY, CDR2 FYNNEI. The CDR3 spells CASRADQHTQPQHF. The CDR3 nucleotides are TGTGCCAGCAGAGCGGACCAGCACACTCAGCCCCAGCATTTT.

This chain links TRBV28 with TRBJ2-3; D is unresolved. V shed 5 bases and J shed 4 bases, with 7 bases lying between them. Germline V lookup: CDR1 MDHEN, CDR2 SYDVKM. This CDR3 has 12 residues. Here the CDR3 DNA reads TGTGCCAGCAGTATCCCACCAGATACGCAGTATTTT. It translates to CASSIPPDTQYF. Looking up the rest from reference TRBV28 and TRBJ2-3 gives the full variable domain: DVKVTQSSRYLVKRTGEKVFLECVQDMDHENMFWYRQDPGLGLRLIYFSYDVKMKEKGDIPEGYSVSREKKERFSLILESASTNQTSMYLCASSIPPDTQYFGPGTRLTVL.

The chain uses TRBV5-1 and TRBJ2-3; tentatively, D is TRBD1 (5 bases). The V end was cut by 0 bases, the J end by 2 bases, with 13 bases between. The CDR3 extends over 16 amino acids. Germline CDR1 is SGHRS and CDR2 is YFSETQ. CDR3 in DNA: TGCGCCAGCAGCTTGGGTCCTACGACAGTCACAGATACGCAGTATTTT. Translated: CASSLGPTTVTDTQYF.

This chain links TRBV29-1 with TRBJ2-1; 10 nucleotides align to TRBD1. The CDR3 is 10 residues long. After removal of 6 bases from V and 15 bases from J, the junction contained 5 bases not matched to a gene. Germline V gene lookup returns CDR1 SQVTM and CDR2 ANQGSEA. Here the CDR3 reads CSVDRGITFF. The DNA of the CDR3 is TGCAGCGTGGACAGGGGGATCACGTTCTTC.

This clone was seen only once. This chain links TRBV2 with TRBJ2-1; weak D call: TRBD2 (5 bases). The V gene's germline CDR1 is SNHLY and CDR2 FYNNEI. V was trimmed by 1 base and J by 9 bases, leaving 13 bases between them. The CDR3 covers 14 residues. The chain's CDR3 is CASSEVRALGEQFF. The CDR3 DNA sequence: TGTGCCAGCAGTGAAGTGAGGGCTCTGGGTGAGCAGTTCTTC.

This clone appeared once. CDR3 coding DNA: TGTGCCAGCAGCTCCCGTTCGTGGGACTCTACCCTTTACGAGCAGTACTTC. This gives the protein CASSSRSWDSTLYEQYF. The rearrangement links TRBV5-6 to TRBJ2-7; possible D gene TRBD2, 6 bases. V was clipped by 3 bases and J by 4 bases, with 23 bases between them. Looked up from germline, CDR1 is SGHDT and CDR2 is YYEEEE. The CDR3 consists of 17 residues.

The chain uses TRBV15 and TRBJ1-6, with 8 bases that match TRBD1. The length of the CDR3 is 17 residues. Germline values: CDR1 LNHNV, CDR2 YYDKDF (reference sequence). Trimming at V came to 5 bases and at J to 7 bases, leaving 13 bases not matched to a gene. CDR3: CATSPEIRRTGNSPLHF. The CDR3 DNA is TGTGCCACCAGCCCAGAGATCAGGCGGACAGGGAATTCACCCCTCCACTTT.